This TCR beta chain was documented in a study of T-cell memory formation after mild COVID-19 listed by TCRdb under 2021. Concerning the study at large: TCR sequence clusters from the two donors were found to be largely donor specific. Two young, previously healthy adult volunteers made up the cohort, one male and one female. In a couple of donors, T-cell clones that expanded and contracted after mild COVID-19 were tracked by sequencing TCRalpha and TCRbeta repertoires over time.

TCRdb names Illumina NovaSeq 6000 as the instrument used. Using 5'RACE with constant-segment primers, TCRalpha and TCRbeta cDNA libraries were constructed, with sample barcodes and unique molecular identifiers added in the process. RNA was extracted from every sample with Trizol reagent. Libraries were amplified in two PCR steps, with a second sample barcode and Illumina TruSeq adapters added in the second step. The libraries were sequenced on an Illumina NovaSeq using 2 x 150 bp paired-end reads. The paper's processing steps were these. Reads were demultiplexed and collapsed into UMI-guided consensus sequences with migec v1.2.7. Using mixcr v2.1.11, UMI consensuses were aligned to TRA and TRB V and J templates and then assembled into clonotypes. A clonotype was counted as expanded or contracted only when both edgeR and NoisET called the clonotype significant, with the noise models trained on biological replicates. For edgeR calls, the thresholds were a false discovery rate-adjusted p below 0.01 and a log2 fold-change of 1. As an exploratory analysis of dynamics, max-normalized trajectories of the 1000 most abundant clonotypes were examined with PCA combined with hierarchical clustering. Separately sequenced CD4+ and CD8+ repertoires were used to assign a CD4 or CD8 phenotype to each responding clone. In-frame beta chains were kept once TCRdb had trimmed the public reads at Q25 with fastp and called clones with MiXCR. CDR3 protein duplicates are merged, each entry listing the most common genes and DNA. Here the V and J calls rest on TCRdb's processing, not on the authors' analysis. This sample holds around 220,000 distinct CDR3 sequences; approximately 16% were observed only once. The biggest ten clones account for 3.5% to 4% of the sample.

The CDR1 and CDR2 encoded by the germline V gene are SQVTM and ANQGSEA. The CDR3 numbers 15 residues from cysteine through phenylalanine. Left in the record is the CDR3 DNA by itself, 45 bases read in frame from the first base. Trimming at the junction amounts to 0 bases on V and 2 bases on J, and the germline ends lie 11 bases apart. This clonotype was counted a few times. The clone's antigen remains unknown. No qualities accompany the bases; no much larger clone lies one base away. PBMCs were isolated by Ficoll-Paque density gradient centrifugation. Summary of the overall study and its limitations: The detection of some responding clones in pre-infection memory suggests that pre-existing cross-reactive memory T cells joined the SARS-CoV-2 response. Clones that contracted from day 15 to 85 showed balanced CD4/CD8 phenotypes, whereas a second wave of clones that expanded from day 15 to 37 leaned towards CD4+. Only two mild cases were covered in the study, and larger cohorts including severe cases with pre-infection samples were considered necessary. Contracting CD4+ clones appeared mostly in the CM and EM memory subsets, whereas CD8+ clones were enriched in EMRA. SARS-CoV-2 specificity of the second-wave clones peaking on day 37 was not confirmed.

The TCR comes from a man aged 18 to 29 who had mild COVID-19 (a few samples of this study predate the infection). The sample titles of this study are shuffled in the database, so cell type and time point are left out; the donor was told from shared clones. Sequencing used PBMCs or a T cell subset sorted from them (not recorded which). Here the chain combines TRBV29-1 and TRBJ1-5; TRBD1 is perhaps the D gene, given 5 matching bases. Here the CDR3 is given as CSVEDSGTGNQPQHF. The sequenced DNA is TGCAGCGTTGAAGATTCCGGGACCGGCAATCAGCCCCAGCATTTT.